This TCR beta chain appears in the sequencing data of a study of cytotoxic CD8 clonotypes in ibrutinib-treated CLL. On the study more broadly: Partial responses numbered roughly 25 and complete responses 2; after a median around 68 months, around 14 stayed remitted and approximately twelve progressed. The study's findings and limits: Public clonotypes, rarely seen, contracted or held steady on treatment. A rise in clonality was seen at ibrutinib response, and a fall back toward baseline was seen at progression.

As concerns this clone: Its matching antigen is unknown.

With 5 bases removed from V and 5 bases from J, the gap between germline ends came to 22 bases. Germline-derived CDR1 and CDR2 are LNHDA and SQIVND (reference sequence). The CDR3 contains 17 residues. Sequencing was designed to attain a depth spanning 1 in 200,000 to 1 in 1 million T cells. Profiling relied on immunoSEQ multiplex PCR, and the TCRdb table lists in-frame clones only, not all of them. Counted here are some 65,000 clones, around 52% occurring once; the ten biggest clones make up roughly 14%. This receptor was taken from a human donor with chronic lymphocytic leukemia. The rearrangement links TRBV19 to TRBJ1-5; D is possibly TRBD1 (5 bases). The source material was PBMCs, sampled after 12 months of ibrutinib treatment. The CDR3 DNA reads TGTGCCAGTAGTCTCTCCGGGTTTTGGGGGTCGTATCAGCCCCAGCATTTT. Amino acids: CASSLSGFWGSYQPQHF.